The clone carrying this T cell receptor (beta chain) was seen at least ten times. The antigen remains undetermined. The data are from a study of regulatory T cells in long-lasting Graves disease. As for the study in general: Over-5-year antithyroid drug use with positive TSH receptor antibodies defined persistent Graves' disease in the study.

Sample time point: persistent/refractory GD, antithyroid drugs over 5 years with positive TRAb. Extracted PBMC RNA gave rise to the TCR library. Study results and caveats: Persistent cases of Graves' showed reduced TCR diversity relative to newly diagnosed patients.

Through Arm-PCR of CDR3 regions and iRepertoire HTBI primers, TCR beta libraries were built. In the authors' workflow: Looking across samples, the authors found about 62 TRBV and 15 or so TRBJ segments. Each CDR3 protein is one row after TCRdb ran MiXCR on the multiplex PCR reads. The V and J calls were not made by the authors but by TCRdb's processing. The data contain about 470,000 distinct CDR3 sequences, around a fifth of them singletons. This TCR was recovered from a female donor with Graves disease. This specimen was peripheral blood mononuclear cells (PBMCs), taken when the disease was refractory, from a patient treated with antithyroid drugs.

CDR3 nucleotides: TGTGCCAGCAGCCAGTTACTAGCGGGAGGGAAGGGGAACATTCAGTACTTC. This codes for CASSQLLAGGKGNIQYF. This chain connects TRBV5-6 to TRBJ2-4; the match to TRBD2 covers 13 bases. The CDR3 is 17 amino acids. Looked up from germline, CDR1 is SGHDT and CDR2 is YYEEEE. V lost 4 bases and J lost 7; bases outside the gene matches: 11.